The 24 T cell receptor beta chains below come from one sample, sequenced in a study of Ad26.COV2.S vaccination and SARS-CoV-2 variants. Some clones are missing from TCRdb's copy, which holds only in-frame ones; the method was immunoSEQ multiplex PCR. Among more than 300,000 clones listed, around 85% were seen once. Treatment denoted: about 20 received Ad26.COV2.S at low or high dose, single or two shots; a few received placebo; per-sample allocation not given. On day 63 after the first injection, vaccine and placebo recipients gave samples. The material sequenced was peripheral blood, taken in a trial of Ad26.COV2.S vaccine versus placebo. The receptors come from a person between 18 and 65 years old who received the Ad26.COV2.S COVID-19 vaccine or a placebo.

The count of this clone is one. The chain is built from TRBV19 and TRBJ1-1; perhaps TRBD1 as D (5 bases). This CDR3 is 13 amino acids long. With 5 bases removed from V and 4 bases from J, the gap between germline ends came to 11 bases. In germline, CDR1 is LNHDA, CDR2 SQIVND (reference sequence). CDR3 coding DNA: TGTGCCAGTAGTCGGGGCAGGAGCACTGAAGCTTTCTTT. Amino acids: CASSRGRSTEAFF.

The genes are TRBV2 and TRBJ1-1, with 7 bases matching TRBD1. V lost 4 bases to trimming and J lost 5 bases; unmatched junction nucleotides: 7. The CDR3 sequence is 14 residues long. In germline, CDR1 is SNHLY, CDR2 FYNNEI. The CDR3 region is CASSGWTGRTEAFF. The CDR3 nucleotides read TGTGCCAGCAGTGGGTGGACAGGTCGTACTGAAGCTTTCTTT.

V is TRBV27 and J is TRBJ1-4; the D gene is possibly TRBD1 (5 bases). There are 14 residues in the CDR3. V lost 5 bases to trimming and J lost 6 bases, with 13 bases between them. Germline V lookup: CDR1 MNHEY, CDR2 SMNVEV (reference sequence). This chain's CDR3 is CASSGAATDEKLFF. In DNA form, the CDR3 reads TGTGCCAGCAGTGGGGCGGCAACCGATGAAAAACTGTTTTTT.

The V and J genes are TRBV5-4 and TRBJ2-7; D unclear. CDR1 is SGHNT, CDR2 YYREEE, per germline (reference sequence). The V and J ends lost 2 bases and 3 bases respectively, with 18 bases between them. The CDR3 is made up of 16 amino acids. This CDR3 reads CASSFYGGEPGYEQYF. CDR3 nucleotide sequence: TGTGCCAGCAGCTTTTACGGCGGAGAGCCGGGCTACGAGCAGTACTTC.

The V call is TRBV6-5, the J call TRBJ1-2; the match to TRBD1 covers 8 bases. The V gene's germline CDR1 is MNHEY and CDR2 SVGAGI. V lost 6 bases, J lost 4 bases, and 4 bases stayed unmatched. The CDR3 is 13 residues long. The CDR3 protein is CASRPGQVYGYTF. For the CDR3, the DNA is TGTGCCAGCAGACCGGGACAGGTCTATGGCTACACCTTC.

The gene calls are TRBV11-2 and TRBJ2-7; tentatively, D is TRBD1 (5 bases). V lost 1 base and J lost 7, with 17 bases in between. The CDR3 extends over 15 amino acids. Germline V gene data show CDR1 as SGHAT and CDR2 as FQNNGV. CDR3 protein: CASSLVTGSNSEQYF. The DNA for the CDR3 is TGTGCCAGCAGCTTAGTAACAGGTTCAAATTCGGAGCAGTACTTC.

V usage is TRBV11-3 and J usage is TRBJ2-5; no reliable D call. Per germline, CDR1 SGHNT and CDR2 YENEEA. CDR3 length: 14 residues. Trimming stripped 1 base from V and 2 bases from J, with 8 bases between. CDR3 coding DNA: TGTGCCAGCAGCTTAGCCCAGCTTCAAGAGACCCAGTACTTC. This codes for CASSLAQLQETQYF.

The chain combines TRBV30 with TRBJ1-2; D possibly corresponds to TRBD1 (6 bases). Deletions cut 2 bases from V and 12 bases from J, with 13 bases between. The CDR3 is made up of 11 amino acids. The germline gives CDR1 GTSNPN, CDR2 SVGIG (reference sequence). CDR3 in amino acids: CAWSSQGMDTF. In DNA, the CDR3 is TGTGCCTGGAGTTCACAGGGTATGGACACCTTC.

This chain links TRBV28 with TRBJ1-2; D is possibly TRBD1 (6 bases). CDR1 is MDHEN, CDR2 SYDVKM, per germline. V lost 2 bases and J 8 bases, leaving 6 bases between the germline ends. The CDR3 runs to 11 residues. The DNA of the CDR3 is TGTGCCAGCAGTTTACAGGGGGGCTACACCTTC. Encoded protein: CASSLQGGYTF.

Notes on this clone: This sample also contains other DNA sequences that code for the same CDR3. The CDR3 DNA sequence: TGTGCCAGCAGCCCCTCGGACAGGGACTACGAGCAGTACTTC. It specifies CASSPSDRDYEQYF. The chain links TRBV7-9 to TRBJ2-7; TRBD1 matches 8 bases. CDR3 size: 14 residues. Germline V gives CDR1 SEHNR, CDR2 FQNEAQ (reference sequence). The V and J ends lost 5 bases and 3 bases, in that order; junction bases with no gene match: 6.

The chain couples TRBV10-3 to TRBJ1-2, with 9 bases that match TRBD1. Looked up from germline, CDR1 is ENHRY and CDR2 is SYGVKD. With V trimmed by 10 bases and J by 4 bases, 7 bases remained unmatched. This CDR3 is built from 13 residues. The chain's CDR3 is CATMDRGIYGYTF. The CDR3 coding sequence is TGTGCCACAATGGACAGGGGCATCTATGGCTACACCTTC.

This rearrangement joins TRBV19 to TRBJ1-2; D gene unclear. Deletions cut 0 bases from V and 4 bases from J, with 9 bases between. This CDR3 is 14 amino acids long. Germline-derived CDR1 and CDR2 are LNHDA and SQIVND (reference sequence). As DNA, the CDR3 is TGTGCCAGTAGTATAGATCCGGCAGCCTATGGCTACACCTTC. Protein: CASSIDPAAYGYTF.

This chain links TRBV27 with TRBJ1-6; 10 positions agree with TRBD1. In germline, CDR1 is MNHEY, CDR2 SMNVEV (reference sequence). Losses at the gene ends were 4 bases for V and 11 bases for J; bases not matched to a gene: 5. CDR3 length equals 14 residues. The CDR3 spells CASSSDRGPAPLHF. The CDR3 nucleotides are TGTGCCAGCAGTTCCGACAGGGGGCCGGCACCCCTCCACTTT.

This clone appeared once. The chain employs TRBV2 and TRBJ2-7; 7 nucleotides match TRBD1. The V and J ends lost 4 bases and 2 bases, in that order; junction bases with no gene match: 8. Germline V gene sequence: CDR1 SNHLY, CDR2 FYNNEI. The CDR3 length is 15 residues. The CDR3 spells CASSARTGKTYEQYF. DNA for the CDR3: TGTGCCAGCAGTGCCCGGACAGGCAAGACCTACGAGCAGTACTTC. The complete variable domain, with remaining parts taken from reference TRBV2 and TRBJ2-7, reads EPEVTQTPSHQVTQMGQEVILRCVPISNHLYFYWYRQILGQKVEFLVSFYNNEISEKSEIFDDQFSVERPDGSNFTLKIRSTKLEDSAMYFCASSARTGKTYEQYFGPGTRLTVT.

In its sample, this clone was seen a few times. The chain employs TRBV7-8 and TRBJ1-5; TRBD1 might be the D (5 bases). Germline CDR1 SGHVS, CDR2 FQNEAQ. This CDR3 comprises 17 residues. The V end was cut by 4 bases, the J end by 4 bases, with 20 bases between. CDR3 sequence (DNA): TGTGCCAGCAGCTCAAATTCCTGGGGGACGATAAATCAGCCCCAGCATTTT. Amino acid sequence: CASSSNSWGTINQPQHF.

The rearrangement links TRBV5-4 to TRBJ2-1; D may be TRBD1 or TRBD2 (5 bases each). In germline, CDR1 is SGHNT, CDR2 YYREEE (reference sequence). Trimming stripped 5 bases from V and 1 base from J, with 16 bases between. CDR3 length: 16 amino acids. The CDR3 reads CASSTPGEGSYNEQFF. CDR3 DNA sequence: TGTGCCAGCAGTACCCCAGGCGAGGGGTCCTACAATGAGCAGTTCTTC.

The chain employs TRBV6-5 and TRBJ1-2; 9 bases agree with TRBD1. V gave up 7 bases and J gave up 4 bases; unmatched junction bases: 10. The germline gives CDR1 MNHEY, CDR2 SVGAGI. The CDR3 length is 15 residues. CDR3 protein: CASNPRQGVSYGYTF. CDR3 DNA: TGTGCCAGCAATCCGAGACAGGGGGTAAGCTATGGCTACACCTTC.

The chain recombines TRBV6-6 with TRBJ1-1, with D perhaps matching TRBD1 (5 bases). V was pared by 6 bases and J by 3 bases, with 14 bases between. The CDR3 is 14 amino acids. From germline, CDR1 is MNHNY and CDR2 SVGAGI (reference sequence). CDR3: CASSPRGADTEAFF. CDR3 in DNA: TGTGCCAGCAGCCCGCGAGGGGCGGACACTGAAGCTTTCTTT.

The chain uses TRBV19 and TRBJ2-7; no clear D gene. V gave up 8 bases and J gave up 4 bases, with 18 bases separating them. Germline loops: CDR1 LNHDA, CDR2 SQIVND (reference sequence). CDR3 length equals 14 residues. The CDR3 DNA follows: TGTGCCAGTTCCGACGGAGTCCTGTCTTACGAGCAGTACTTC. Translation: CASSDGVLSYEQYF.

CDR3 nucleotides: TGTGCCAGCGCCCGGGACAGGGGAAGAGATGAAAAACTGTTTTTT. Protein product: CASARDRGRDEKLFF. The chain couples TRBV2 to TRBJ1-4, with TRBD1 identical over 10 bases. Germline V CDR1 and CDR2: SNHLY, FYNNEI. This CDR3 is built from 15 residues. V gave up 8 bases and J gave up 6 bases; unmatched junction bases: 9.

The CDR3 loop reads CASSRGDRGVGQPQHF. Here the CDR3 DNA reads TGTGCCAGCAGCCGGGGCGACAGGGGGGTCGGTCAGCCCCAGCATTTT. V usage is TRBV5-6 and J usage is TRBJ1-5, with 9 positions matching TRBD1. The CDR3 covers 16 residues. With V trimmed by 4 bases and J by 6 bases, 11 bases remained unmatched. Germline CDR1 SGHDT, CDR2 YYEEEE.

The rearrangement uses TRBV18 and TRBJ2-7; 8 bases agree with TRBD1. Trimming cost V 6 bases and J 5 bases; bases outside gene matches: 9. From germline, CDR1 is KGHSH and CDR2 LQKENI. The CDR3 is 14 residues long. The CDR3 loop reads CASSPDRGSNEQYF. Written as DNA, the CDR3 is TGTGCCAGCTCGCCAGACAGGGGTTCCAACGAGCAGTACTTC.

The chain uses TRBV7-2 and TRBJ2-5, with 11 nucleotides matching TRBD2. V lost 5 bases, J lost 6 bases, and 8 bases stayed unmatched. This CDR3 region has 15 residues. Germline V CDR1 and CDR2: SGHTA, FQGNSA. This CDR3 is CASSLIAGGPKTQYF. CDR3 DNA: TGTGCCAGCAGCCTGATAGCGGGGGGGCCGAAGACCCAGTACTTC.

The V call is TRBV6-1, the J call TRBJ2-7, with D uncertain. Germline assignment: CDR1 MNHNS and CDR2 SASEGT. CDR3 length: 12 residues. V lost 1 base to trimming and J lost 3 bases, with 4 bases between them. The CDR3 nucleotides read TGTGCCAGCAGTGAAGTACACTACGAGCAGTACTTC. It encodes CASSEVHYEQYF.